This T cell receptor (beta chain) was sequenced in a study of T cell responses to AZD1222 COVID-19 vaccine. Study background: The analysis combined second doses at about 4 or about 12 weeks.

General study points: Donors were mostly white British, more females; clonal diversity possibly underestimated.

The protocol was immunoSEQ multiplex PCR, while the TCRdb copy is restricted to in-frame clones and leaves out a portion. Found here are around 80,000 clones, around nine tenths of them singletons; the top ten hold approximately 10%. Germline V gene data show CDR1 as SGHVS and CDR2 as FQNEAQ. This CDR3 region has 16 residues. The V segment lost 5 bases and the J segment 4 bases; nucleotides outside the gene matches: 7. As concerns this clone: Its antigen is not known.

The chain employs TRBV7-8 and TRBJ2-5; TRBD2 matches at 13 bases. Sample: peripheral blood, taken on day 0 of AZD1222 vaccination. The sequence derives from an adult in good health. CDR3 DNA sequence: TGTGCCAGCAGCCCCGGGACTAGCGGGGTTGGAGAGACCCAGTACTTC. Protein product: CASSPGTSGVGETQYF.